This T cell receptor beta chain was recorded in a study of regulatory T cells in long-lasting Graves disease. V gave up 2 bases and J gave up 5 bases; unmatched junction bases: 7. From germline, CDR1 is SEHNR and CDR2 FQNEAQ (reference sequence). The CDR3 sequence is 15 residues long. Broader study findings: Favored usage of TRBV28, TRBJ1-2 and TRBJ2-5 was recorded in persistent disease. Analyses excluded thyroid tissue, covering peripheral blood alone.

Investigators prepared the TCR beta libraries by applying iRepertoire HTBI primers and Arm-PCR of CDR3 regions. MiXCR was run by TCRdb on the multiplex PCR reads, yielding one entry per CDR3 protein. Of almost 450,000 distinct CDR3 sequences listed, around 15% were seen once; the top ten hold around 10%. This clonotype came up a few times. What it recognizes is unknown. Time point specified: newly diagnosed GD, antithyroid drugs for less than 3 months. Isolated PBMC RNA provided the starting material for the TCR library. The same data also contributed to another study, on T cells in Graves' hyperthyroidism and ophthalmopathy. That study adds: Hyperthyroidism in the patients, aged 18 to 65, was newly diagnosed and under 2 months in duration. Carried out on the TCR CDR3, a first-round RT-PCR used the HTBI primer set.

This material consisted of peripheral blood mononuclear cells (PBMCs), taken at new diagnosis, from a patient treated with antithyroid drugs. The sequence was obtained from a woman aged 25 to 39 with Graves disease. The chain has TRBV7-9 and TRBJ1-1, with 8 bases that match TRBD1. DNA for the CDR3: TGTGCCAGCAGCTTACGACAGGGGCCGGGGACTGAAGCTTTCTTT. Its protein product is CASSLRQGPGTEAFF.